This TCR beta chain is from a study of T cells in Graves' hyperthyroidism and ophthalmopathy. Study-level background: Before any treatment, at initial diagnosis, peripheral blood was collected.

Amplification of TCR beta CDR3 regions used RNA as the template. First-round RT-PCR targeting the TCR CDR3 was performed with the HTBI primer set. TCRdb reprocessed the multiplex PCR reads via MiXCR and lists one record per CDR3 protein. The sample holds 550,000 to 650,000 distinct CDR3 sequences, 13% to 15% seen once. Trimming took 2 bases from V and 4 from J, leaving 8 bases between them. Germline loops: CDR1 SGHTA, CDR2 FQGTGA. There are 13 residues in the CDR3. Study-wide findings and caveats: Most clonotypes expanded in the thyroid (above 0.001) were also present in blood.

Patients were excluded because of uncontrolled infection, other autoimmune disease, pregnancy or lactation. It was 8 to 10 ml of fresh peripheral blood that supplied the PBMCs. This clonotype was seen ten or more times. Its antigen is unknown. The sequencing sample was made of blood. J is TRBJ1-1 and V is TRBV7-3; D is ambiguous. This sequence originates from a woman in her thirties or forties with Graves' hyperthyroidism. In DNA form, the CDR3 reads TGTGCCAGCAGCTTAGGGGAGGGCACTGAAGCTTTCTTT. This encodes CASSLGEGTEAFF. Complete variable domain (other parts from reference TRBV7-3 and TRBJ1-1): GAGVSQTPSNKVTEKGKYVELRCDPISGHTALYWYRQSLGQGPEFLIYFQGTGAADDSGLPNDRFFAVRPEGSVSTLKIQRTERGDSAVYLCASSLGEGTEAFFGQGTRLTVV.